This T cell receptor beta chain was recorded in a study of CD8 T cells in ankylosing spondylitis. Study outcomes and limitations: For ankylosing spondylitis blood, a TCR beta motif of about eight highly homologous variants appeared characteristic. Significant enrichment of disease-linked clones was reported in matched ankylosing spondylitis synovial fluid. Reactive arthritis synovial fluid and blood previously showed some of these motif variants. Disease-linked clones bore a CD8+ phenotype and were relatively rare in peripheral blood.

The table lists this clonotype with a few counts. Its antigen is unidentified. Quantitative 5'-RACE with molecular barcodes generated TCR beta libraries. TCRdb re-called the 5' RACE reads with MiXCR, one entry per CDR3 protein. The sample carries some 330,000 distinct CDR3 sequences, 6.5% to 10% recorded once. The germline V and J ends were trimmed by 0 bases and 6 bases, with 6 bases remaining between them. The germline CDR1 and CDR2 sequences are DFQATT and SNEGSKA (reference sequence). The CDR3 runs 13 residues. The chain links TRBV20-1 to TRBJ1-6; the D is unclear. This receptor was identified in a male donor with ankylosing spondylitis. The sequencing sample was made of blood, either unsorted or a sorted T cell fraction (not recorded which). The CDR3 loop reads CSARETRNSPLHF. The CDR3 region has the DNA TGCAGTGCTAGAGAAACCCGTAATTCACCCCTCCACTTT.